This is a list of T cell receptor beta chains from one sample in a study of cytomegalovirus exposure and HLA in healthy donors. The assay was immunoSEQ multiplex PCR, and TCRdb's table has in-frame clones only and misses some. The table has 150,000 to 200,000 clones, 83% seen once. Material: PBMCs. These receptors were taken from a man aged 45-65 years in good health and CMV-seronegative. Both conserved end residues are part of each CDR3. The order of the fields is clone size, V gene, J gene, D gene, CDR3 DNA, CDR3 protein. A D gene is named only where the DNA matches it firmly. Rows give clone size only sometimes, using once, few, many, or a class for an expanded clone.

>-|TRBV4-2|TRBJ1-1|-
TGTGCCAGCAGCCAAGACTGGGGGGGGGACACTGAAGCTTTCTTT
CASSQDWGGDTEAFF
>-|TRBV9|TRBJ2-1|TRBD2
TGTGCCAGCAGCGTAGGGGGCGGGGGGGTCTACAATGAGCAGTTCTTC
CASSVGGGGVYNEQFF
>few|TRBV6-5|TRBJ1-6|-
TGTGCCAGCAGTTACTCGAAGACAGGAAATTCACCCCTCCACTTT
CASSYSKTGNSPLHF
>-|TRBV11-2|TRBJ1-1|TRBD1
TGTGCCAGCAGACTCGGACAGGGCCTAACTGAAGCTTTCTTT
CASRLGQGLTEAFF
>-|TRBV7-2|TRBJ1-1|TRBD1
TGTGCCAGCAGGGACAGGGCGGTCACTGAAGCTTTCTTT
CASRDRAVTEAFF
>-|TRBV29-1|TRBJ1-3|-
TGCAGCGCACTAGGACAGGGAAACACCATATATTTT
CSALGQGNTIYF
>-|TRBV21-1|TRBJ1-4|-
TGTGCCAGCAGCACCCACAGGGGAAATAATGAAAAACTGTTTTTT
CASSTHRGNNEKLFF
>-|TRBV7-6|TRBJ1-5|TRBD1
TGTGCCAGCAGCTCCCGGACAGGTTACAATCAGCCCCAGCATTTT
CASSSRTGYNQPQHF
>-|TRBV7-7|TRBJ2-5|-
TGTGCTAGCAGCGTACCAGGATTCCAAGAGACCCAGTACTTC
CASSVPGFQETQYF
>-|TRBV9|TRBJ2-7|TRBD2
TGTGCCAGCAGCGTAGCCCCTGGCGGGAGTGATTACGAGCAGTACTTC
CASSVAPGGSDYEQYF
>-|TRBV19|TRBJ2-3|-
TGTGCCAGTAGTCCAAAGGGGGTCTTTGGCACAGATACGCAGTATTTT
CASSPKGVFGTDTQYF
>-|TRBV29-1|TRBJ2-2|-
TGCAGCGTTGTACCACAGGCGAACACCGGGGAGCTGTTTTTT
CSVVPQANTGELFF